Listed here is a single TCR beta chain. The antigen remains unidentified. The study enrolled ophthalmopathy donors with moderate-to-severe activity, CAS ≥3, NOSPECS ≥4 and duration under 3 months. Diagnosis was based on clinical symptoms, serum thyroxine, TRAb, thyroid ultrasound and orbital computed tomography. The data belong to a study of Graves' ophthalmopathy and Graves' hyperthyroidism. Overall study: Blood was drawn at initial diagnosis, before any treatment.

V was cut by 5 bases and J by 0 bases, with 20 bases left in between. This CDR3 has 17 amino acids. Germline assignment: CDR1 SGHAT and CDR2 FQDESV (reference sequence). Using RNA transcripts, the TCR beta CDR3 regions were amplified. An opening RT-PCR round employed HTBI primers and preceded a second-round multiplex PCR. TCRdb independently ran MiXCR on the multiplex PCR reads; one entry per CDR3 protein. This repertoire shows some 750,000 distinct CDR3 sequences, roughly 41% found once; its top ten account for approximately 43%. Study-wide results and limits: Among thyroid clonotypes expanded above 0.001 frequency, most also appeared in blood.

The chain uses TRBV11-1 and TRBJ2-7; tentatively, D is TRBD2 (7 bases). Sample: peripheral blood. The source of this sequence is an adult man with Graves' ophthalmopathy. DNA for the CDR3: TGTGCCAGCAGCCTGTCATGGGGGGGCTCAAGCTCCTACGAGCAGTACTTC. Protein product: CASSLSWGGSSSYEQYF.